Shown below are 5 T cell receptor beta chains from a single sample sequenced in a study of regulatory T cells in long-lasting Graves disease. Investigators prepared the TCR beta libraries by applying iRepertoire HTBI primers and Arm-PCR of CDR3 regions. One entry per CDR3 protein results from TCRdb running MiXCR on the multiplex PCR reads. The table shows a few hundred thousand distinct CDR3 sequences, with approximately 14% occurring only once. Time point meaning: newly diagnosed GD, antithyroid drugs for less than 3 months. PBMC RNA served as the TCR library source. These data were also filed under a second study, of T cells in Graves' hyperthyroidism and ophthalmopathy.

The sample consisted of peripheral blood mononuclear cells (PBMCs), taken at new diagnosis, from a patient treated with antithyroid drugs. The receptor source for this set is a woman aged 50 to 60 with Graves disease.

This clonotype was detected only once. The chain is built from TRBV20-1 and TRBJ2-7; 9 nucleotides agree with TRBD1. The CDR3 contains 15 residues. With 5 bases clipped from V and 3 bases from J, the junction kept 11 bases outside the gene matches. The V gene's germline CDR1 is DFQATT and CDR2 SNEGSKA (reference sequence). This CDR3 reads CSAGPGTGSIYEQYF. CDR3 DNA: TGCAGTGCTGGCCCCGGGACAGGGAGTATCTACGAGCAGTACTTC.

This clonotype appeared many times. This CDR3 reads CASSLVGTHFVGTQYF. The CDR3 DNA follows: TGTGCCAGCAGCTTAGTGGGAACTCATTTCGTCGGGACCCAGTACTTC. V is TRBV11-2 and J is TRBJ2-5; D remains ambiguous. The CDR3 contains 16 residues. Germline assignment: CDR1 SGHAT and CDR2 FQNNGV. V lost 1 base and J lost 7, with 19 bases in between.

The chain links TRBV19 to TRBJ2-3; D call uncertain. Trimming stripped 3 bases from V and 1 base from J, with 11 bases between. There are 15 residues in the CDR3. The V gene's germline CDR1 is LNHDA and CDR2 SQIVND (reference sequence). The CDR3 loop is CASSITTAGTDTQYF. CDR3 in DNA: TGTGCCAGTAGTATCACTACCGCGGGCACAGATACGCAGTATTTT.

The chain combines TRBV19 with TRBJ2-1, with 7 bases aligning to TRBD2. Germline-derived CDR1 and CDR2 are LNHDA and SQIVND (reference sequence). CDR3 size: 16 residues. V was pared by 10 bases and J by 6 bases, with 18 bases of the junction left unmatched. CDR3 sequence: CATCSTSGGNGNEQFF. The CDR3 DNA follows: TGTGCCACCTGCTCAACGTCGGGAGGAAATGGCAATGAGCAGTTCTTC.

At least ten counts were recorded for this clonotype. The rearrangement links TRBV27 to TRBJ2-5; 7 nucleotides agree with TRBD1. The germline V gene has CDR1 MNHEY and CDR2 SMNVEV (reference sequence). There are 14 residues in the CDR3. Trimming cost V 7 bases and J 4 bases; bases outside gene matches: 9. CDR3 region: CASTRTGDGETQYF. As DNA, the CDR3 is TGTGCCAGCACAAGGACAGGAGACGGAGAGACCCAGTACTTC.